These T cell receptor beta chains were read from a single sample in a study of T cell repertoires in cytomegalovirus infection. Using its own MiXCR run on the reads, TCRdb lists one record per CDR3 protein. This sample has approximately 500,000 distinct CDR3 sequences; 11% occur once, and the top ten carry about 10%. Sequencing was carried out using PBMCs. The receptors here all came from a human donor in good health (CMV status not recorded). Some clones in this sample may be carry-over from other donors' samples. The CDR3 runs from the conserved cysteine through the conserved F or W. The D gene is left open where the match is weak. Not all rows give a size; the values are once, few, many and, for expanded clones, a class.

CDR3nt	CDR3aa	j_gene	d_gene	abundance	v_gene
TGTGCCAGCAGCTCCCCGGGGGGGGGGGATGAAAAACTGTTTTTT	CASSSPGGGDEKLFF	TRBJ1-4	NA	NA	TRBV11-2
TGCGCCAGCAGCCAAGGGGATCGGGGGGCGGATAGCAATCAGCCCCAGCATTTT	CASSQGDRGADSNQPQHF	TRBJ1-5	NA	many	TRBV4-1
TGTGCCAGCAGCTTACTCGCGGGGGCCGGGAACACTGAAGCTTTCTTT	CASSLLAGAGNTEAFF	TRBJ1-1	NA	many	TRBV7-8
TGTGCCAGCAGTTACCCAGGGACGGAGACCCAGTACTTC	CASSYPGTETQYF	TRBJ2-5	NA	many	TRBV6-5
TGTGCCAGTAGTACTGGGACAGGGGGGAGGGCTTTCTTT	CASSTGTGGRAFF	TRBJ1-1	TRBD1	many	TRBV19
TGTGCCACTGGGGACAACGTGCATCAGCCCCAGCATTTT	CATGDNVHQPQHF	TRBJ1-5	NA	NA	TRBV10-3
TGTGCCAGCAGTGGGCAGAACTTTAATCAGCCCCAGCATTTT	CASSGQNFNQPQHF	TRBJ1-5	NA	many	TRBV27
TGTGCCAGCAGCTTAGATCCGACTAGCTTTAATCCCCAGTACTTC	CASSLDPTSFNPQYF	TRBJ2-7	TRBD2	NA	TRBV11-2
TGTGCCAGCAGTCCCGCGGGAGGGGACAATGAGCAGTTCTTC	CASSPAGGDNEQFF	TRBJ2-1	TRBD2	many	TRBV7-3
TGTGCCAGCATCCCCCGGGGGGGGCTCCAGAATGAGCAGTTCTTC	CASIPRGGLQNEQFF	TRBJ2-1	TRBD2	many	TRBV7-8
TGTGCCACCAGCAGGCGGACAGGGATCGTCCCCGGGGAGCTGTTTTTT	CATSRRTGIVPGELFF	TRBJ2-2	TRBD1	few	TRBV15
TGTGCCAGCAGTTTAGGGCTTTCCGGGGGAAACACTGAAGCTTTCTTT	CASSLGLSGGNTEAFF	TRBJ1-1	NA	many	TRBV27
TGCGCCAGCAGTCACGGGAGGGTTGAGATGAACACTGAAGCTTTCTTT	CASSHGRVEMNTEAFF	TRBJ1-1	NA	few	TRBV23-1
TGTGCCAGCAGTCCCGGGACCAGCCTTAGGGCCAACGTCCTGACTTTC	CASSPGTSLRANVLTF	TRBJ2-6	NA	few	TRBV5-6
TGTGCCAGCAGTGAAGGGCGGAGGGAGCTGTTTTTT	CASSEGRRELFF	TRBJ2-2	NA	few	TRBV6-1
TGCAGCGTTGAACCCTGGCAGGGCATAGCTAACTATGGCTACACCTTC	CSVEPWQGIANYGYTF	TRBJ1-2	NA	many	TRBV29-1
TGTGCCAGCAGCCAAGATTCCTCGAGGGGCTACACCTTC	CASSQDSSRGYTF	TRBJ1-2	NA	many	TRBV4-2
TGTGCCAGCAGCCAAGTTCGGGGTCCCAGGGACACTGAAGCTTTCTTT	CASSQVRGPRDTEAFF	TRBJ1-1	NA	many	TRBV3-1
TGCAGTGCCACCATGGGCCTTTACAATGAGCAGTTCTTC	CSATMGLYNEQFF	TRBJ2-1	NA	many	TRBV20-1
TGTGCCAGCAGTGATTTCAGGACAGGGAACTACGAGCAGTACTTC	CASSDFRTGNYEQYF	TRBJ2-7	TRBD1	NA	TRBV2
TGTGCCAGCAGGCGCTCCGGGGACAGGGGGTTCTACGAGCAGTACTTC	CASRRSGDRGFYEQYF	TRBJ2-7	TRBD1	few	TRBV6-5
TGTGCCAGTAGTACGACAGGAAAGAACACTGAAGCTTTCTTT	CASSTTGKNTEAFF	TRBJ1-1	NA	many	TRBV19
TGCAGTGCTAGAGTGGCTAGCGGGAGAAGGACCTACAATGAGCAGTTCTTC	CSARVASGRRTYNEQFF	TRBJ2-1	TRBD2	few	TRBV20-1
TGTGCCAGCAGCTACTCCGGGTTTGGCCAGGGGGAAAACACCATATATTTT	CASSYSGFGQGENTIYF	TRBJ1-3	TRBD1	few	TRBV7-6
TGTGCCAGCAGCACGGGACAGGGAAGTGAAGCTTTCTTT	CASSTGQGSEAFF	TRBJ1-1	TRBD1	many	TRBV7-9
TGTGCCAGCAGTTGGCGGACAGGGATCAACACCGGGGAGCTGTTTTTT	CASSWRTGINTGELFF	TRBJ2-2	TRBD1	NA	TRBV28
TGCGCCAGCAGCCAGGAGTCCGATACGCAGTATTTT	CASSQESDTQYF	TRBJ2-3	NA	NA	TRBV5-1
TGTGCCAGCAGTCGGGGCGGGGGGACCTACAATGAGCAGTTCTTC	CASSRGGGTYNEQFF	TRBJ2-1	TRBD2	many	TRBV28
TGTGCCAGCAGCCACGGACTAGCGGGAGGAGGAGAGACCCAGTACTTC	CASSHGLAGGGETQYF	TRBJ2-5	TRBD2	few	TRBV14
TGTGCCAGCAGCCCCCGGGACTTCTACAATGAGCAGTTCTTC	CASSPRDFYNEQFF	TRBJ2-1	NA	many	TRBV7-9
TGCGCCAGCAGCTTCGCTAGCGGGAGCCATGAGCAGTTCTTC	CASSFASGSHEQFF	TRBJ2-1	TRBD2	few	TRBV5-1
TGTGCCAGCAGTCCTTCGGACAGGGGAGAAAACACCATATATTTT	CASSPSDRGENTIYF	TRBJ1-3	TRBD1	many	TRBV6-6
TGTGCCAGCATAGGGCAGCCGAACACTGAAGCTTTCTTT	CASIGQPNTEAFF	TRBJ1-1	NA	few	TRBV2
TGTGCCAGCAGTAAGACAGGGTATAGCACAGATACGCAGTATTTT	CASSKTGYSTDTQYF	TRBJ2-3	TRBD1	many	TRBV6-4
TGTGCCAGCAGCGTCGGACAGGGGGTGGCCAACGTCCTGACTTTC	CASSVGQGVANVLTF	TRBJ2-6	TRBD1	few	TRBV5-8
TGTGCCAGCAGCAACCTGGGAGGGTCCGGGGAGCTGTTTTTT	CASSNLGGSGELFF	TRBJ2-2	TRBD2	many	TRBV7-3
TGTGCCATCCGGGACAGGGAAACAGATACGCAGTATTTT	CAIRDRETDTQYF	TRBJ2-3	TRBD1	many	TRBV28
TGTGCCACCAGCACGGGACAGAGCCAAGAGACCCAGTACTTC	CATSTGQSQETQYF	TRBJ2-5	TRBD1	few	TRBV15
TGTGCCAGTACTACCCGGGACAGGGGGAGACCTAGCAATCAGCCCCAGCATTTT	CASTTRDRGRPSNQPQHF	TRBJ1-5	TRBD1	NA	TRBV19
TGTGCTAGTGCCTCGACAGGGTTTAATTCACCCCTCCACTTT	CASASTGFNSPLHF	TRBJ1-6	TRBD1	few	TRBV12-5
TGTGCCAGCAGTAAAGGGTACCCGGACGTCCTGACTTTC	CASSKGYPDVLTF	TRBJ2-6	NA	NA	TRBV12-3/TRBV12-4
TGTGCCACCAGCTCAGGGCGGCGGGGGAGCTCCTACAATGAGCAGTTCTTC	CATSSGRRGSSYNEQFF	TRBJ2-1	TRBD2	many	TRBV24-1
TGTGCCAGTTCGCAGCGGGAGTCCCACGAGCAGTACTTC	CASSQRESHEQYF	TRBJ2-7	TRBD2	few	TRBV19
TGTGCCAGCAGTGGGGGACAGCGGAACTATGGCTACACCTTC	CASSGGQRNYGYTF	TRBJ1-2	TRBD1	many	TRBV2
TGTGCCAGCAGTTTTGGACACAATAATTCACCCCTCCACTTT	CASSFGHNNSPLHF	TRBJ1-6	NA	many	TRBV6-5
TGTGCCAGCAGCCAGAGTCCGGGACAGGTGAACACCGGGGAGCTGTTTTTT	CASSQSPGQVNTGELFF	TRBJ2-2	TRBD1	few	TRBV4-2
TGTGCCAGCAGCCCCGAGCGGACAGGGAGCTCCTACGAGCAGTACTTC	CASSPERTGSSYEQYF	TRBJ2-7	TRBD1	many	TRBV4-2
TGTGCCAGCAGCCCCTCGACAGGGAGCTCCTACAATGAGCAGTTCTTC	CASSPSTGSSYNEQFF	TRBJ2-1	TRBD1	NA	TRBV5-4
TGTGCCAGCACCTTTAGGCTGGGGGGAAATGAGCAGTTCTTC	CASTFRLGGNEQFF	TRBJ2-1	NA	many	TRBV7-8
TGTGCCAGCAGCCAAGATGACGGGGGCGGGCCAGCTACGCAGTATTTT	CASSQDDGGGPATQYF	TRBJ2-3	NA	few	TRBV14
TGTGCTAGTGGTTCATCCGGGACACCGTATAGCAATCAGCCCCAGCATTTT	CASGSSGTPYSNQPQHF	TRBJ1-5	NA	NA	TRBV12-5
TGTGCCAGCAGCTTAGATACGGAGGTCGTAGGTGAGCAGTTCTTC	CASSLDTEVVGEQFF	TRBJ2-1	NA	NA	TRBV11-2
TGCAGCGAAGGGGAGTATAATTCACCCCTCCACTTT	CSEGEYNSPLHF	TRBJ1-6	NA	many	TRBV29-1
TGTGCCAGCAGCTTCCGACTAGCGGGAGGGGGGGAGCAGTTCTTC	CASSFRLAGGGEQFF	TRBJ2-1	TRBD2	many	TRBV7-2
TGTGCCATTCCGGGACAGGCCGCTGAAAAACTGTTTTTT	CAIPGQAAEKLFF	TRBJ1-4	TRBD1	NA	TRBV7-9
TGTGCCAGCAGCTCCCTAAAGACTAGCGGGGGGGCCCGAGAGACCCAGTACTTC	CASSSLKTSGGARETQYF	TRBJ2-5	TRBD2	NA	TRBV6-2/TRBV6-3
TGTGCCAGCAGCCAAGATTTAATGGTGGGGACAGGAGCCTACAATGAGCAGTTCTTC	CASSQDLMVGTGAYNEQFF	TRBJ2-1	TRBD1	many	TRBV4-2
TGTGCCAGCAGTTCCGGGACAACTGTTTACAATGAGCAGTTCTTC	CASSSGTTVYNEQFF	TRBJ2-1	NA	once	TRBV27
TGTGCCAGCAGTTTGCAAGGGGGCCATAATTCACCCCTCCACTTT	CASSLQGGHNSPLHF	TRBJ1-6	TRBD1	few	TRBV27